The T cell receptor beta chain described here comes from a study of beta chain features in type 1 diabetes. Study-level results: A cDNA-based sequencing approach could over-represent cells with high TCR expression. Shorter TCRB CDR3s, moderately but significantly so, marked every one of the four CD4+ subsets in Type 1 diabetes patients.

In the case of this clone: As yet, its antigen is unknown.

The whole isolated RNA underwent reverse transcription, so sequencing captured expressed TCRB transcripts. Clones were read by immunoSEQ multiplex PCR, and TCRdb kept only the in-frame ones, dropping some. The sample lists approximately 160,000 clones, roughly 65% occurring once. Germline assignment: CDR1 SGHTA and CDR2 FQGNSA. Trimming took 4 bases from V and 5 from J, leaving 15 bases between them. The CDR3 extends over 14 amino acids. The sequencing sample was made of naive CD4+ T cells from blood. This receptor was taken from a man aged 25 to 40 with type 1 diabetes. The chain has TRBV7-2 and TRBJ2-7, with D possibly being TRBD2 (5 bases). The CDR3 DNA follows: TGTGCCAGCAGCTCACCACTGGACGGGGACGAGCAGTACTTC. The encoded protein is CASSSPLDGDEQYF.